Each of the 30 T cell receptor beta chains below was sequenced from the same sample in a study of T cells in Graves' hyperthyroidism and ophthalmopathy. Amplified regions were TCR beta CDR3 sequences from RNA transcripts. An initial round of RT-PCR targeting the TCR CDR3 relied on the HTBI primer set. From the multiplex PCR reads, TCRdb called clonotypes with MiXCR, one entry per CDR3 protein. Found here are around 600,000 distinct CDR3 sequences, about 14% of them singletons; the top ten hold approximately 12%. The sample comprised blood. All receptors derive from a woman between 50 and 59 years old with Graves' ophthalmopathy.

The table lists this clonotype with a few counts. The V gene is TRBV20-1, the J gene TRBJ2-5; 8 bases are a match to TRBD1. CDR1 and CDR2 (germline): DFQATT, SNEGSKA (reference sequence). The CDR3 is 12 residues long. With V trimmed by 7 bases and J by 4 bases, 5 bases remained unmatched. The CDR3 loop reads CSDLTGGETQYF. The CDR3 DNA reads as TGCAGTGACCTAACAGGGGGAGAGACCCAGTACTTC.

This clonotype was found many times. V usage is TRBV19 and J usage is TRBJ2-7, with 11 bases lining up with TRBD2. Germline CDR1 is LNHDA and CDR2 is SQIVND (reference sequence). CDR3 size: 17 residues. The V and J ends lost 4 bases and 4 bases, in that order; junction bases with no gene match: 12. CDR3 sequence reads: CASSTSSTSGKGYEQYF. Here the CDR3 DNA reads TGTGCCAGTAGTACGTCGTCGACTAGCGGGAAAGGGTACGAGCAGTACTTC.

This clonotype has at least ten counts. The CDR3 DNA reads as TGTGCTAGTGGTTCCCATCGGGGAGCCGAAGCTTTCTTT. Its protein product is CASGSHRGAEAFF. The chain uses TRBV12-5 and TRBJ1-1; D is uncertain. CDR1 is LGHNT and CDR2 is FRNRAP in the germline V gene. The germline V and J ends were trimmed by 4 bases and 8 bases, with 14 bases remaining between them. The CDR3 covers 13 residues.

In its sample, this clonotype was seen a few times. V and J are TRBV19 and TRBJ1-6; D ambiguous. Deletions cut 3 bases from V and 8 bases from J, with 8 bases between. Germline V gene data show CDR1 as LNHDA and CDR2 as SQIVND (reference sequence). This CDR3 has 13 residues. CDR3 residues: CASSMGSDSPLHF. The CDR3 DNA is TGTGCCAGTAGTATGGGGAGTGATTCACCCCTCCACTTT. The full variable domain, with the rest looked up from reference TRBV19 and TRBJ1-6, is DGGITQSPKYLFRKEGQNVTLSCEQNLNHDAMYWYRQDPGQGLRLIYYSQIVNDFQKGDIAEGYSVSREKKESFPLTVTSAQKNPTAFYLCASSMGSDSPLHFGNGTRLTVT.

The CDR3 DNA reads TGCAGTGCTAGGCAGCCCGCTAATGAAAAACTGTTTTTT. This codes for CSARQPANEKLFF. The J gene is TRBJ1-4, the V gene TRBV20-1; D remains ambiguous. The CDR3 contains 13 residues. V was pared by 3 bases and J by 3 bases, with 8 bases between. Germline loops: CDR1 DFQATT, CDR2 SNEGSKA (reference sequence).

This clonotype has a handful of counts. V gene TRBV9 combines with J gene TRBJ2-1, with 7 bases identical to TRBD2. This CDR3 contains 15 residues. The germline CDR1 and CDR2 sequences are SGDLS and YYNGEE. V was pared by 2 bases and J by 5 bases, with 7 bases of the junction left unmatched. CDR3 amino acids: CASSVTRGGDNEQFF. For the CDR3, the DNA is TGTGCCAGCAGCGTCACCCGCGGGGGTGACAATGAGCAGTTCTTC.

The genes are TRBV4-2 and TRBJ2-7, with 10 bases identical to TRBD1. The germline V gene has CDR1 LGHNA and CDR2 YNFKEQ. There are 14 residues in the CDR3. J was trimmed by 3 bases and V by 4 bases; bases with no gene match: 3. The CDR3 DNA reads TGTGCCAGCAGCCCGACAGGGGGCAACTACGAGCAGTACTTC. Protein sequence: CASSPTGGNYEQYF.

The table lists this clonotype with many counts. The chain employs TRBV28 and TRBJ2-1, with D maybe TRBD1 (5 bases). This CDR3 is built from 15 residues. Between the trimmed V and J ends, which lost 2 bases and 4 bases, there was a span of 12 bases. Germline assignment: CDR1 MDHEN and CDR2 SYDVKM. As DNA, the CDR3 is TGTGCCAGCAGTTTAAGGGGAATGGGATACAATGAGCAGTTCTTC. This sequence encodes CASSLRGMGYNEQFF.

The CDR3 coding sequence is TGTGCCAGCAGTTTCAGGAGGGGACAGGGGGAATCTGAAGCTTTCTTT. Protein: CASSFRRGQGESEAFF. The chain links TRBV28 to TRBJ1-1, with 11 bases identical to TRBD1. In germline, CDR1 is MDHEN, CDR2 SYDVKM. With V trimmed by 3 bases and J by 6 bases, 9 bases remained unmatched. The CDR3 spans 16 residues.

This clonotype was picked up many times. CDR3 region: CATSRRNTQYF. The CDR3 DNA sequence: TGTGCCACCAGCAGAAGGAATACGCAGTATTTT. This chain connects TRBV15 to TRBJ2-3; D uncertain. There are 11 residues in the CDR3. Trimming stripped 2 bases from V and 7 bases from J, with 4 bases between. In germline, CDR1 is LNHNV, CDR2 YYDKDF (reference sequence). Complete variable domain (other parts from reference TRBV15 and TRBJ2-3): DAMVIQNPRYQVTQFGKPVTLSCSQTLNHNVMYWYQQKSSQAPKLLFHYYDKDFNNEADTPDNFQSRRPNTSFCFLDIRSPGLGDTAMYLCATSRRNTQYFGPGTRLTVL.

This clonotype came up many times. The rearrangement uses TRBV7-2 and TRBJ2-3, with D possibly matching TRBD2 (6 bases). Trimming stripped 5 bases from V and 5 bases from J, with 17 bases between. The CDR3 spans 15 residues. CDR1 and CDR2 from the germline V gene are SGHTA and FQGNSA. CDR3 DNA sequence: TGTGCCAGCAGCAACCCACGGGAGTGGGGAGATACGCAGTATTTT. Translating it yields CASSNPREWGDTQYF.

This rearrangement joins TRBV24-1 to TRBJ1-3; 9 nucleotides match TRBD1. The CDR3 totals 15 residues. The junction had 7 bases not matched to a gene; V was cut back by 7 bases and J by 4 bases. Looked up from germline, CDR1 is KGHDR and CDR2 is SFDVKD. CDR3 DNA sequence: TGTGCCACCAGCCCGGGACAGGGTTACGGAAACACCATATATTTT. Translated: CATSPGQGYGNTIYF.

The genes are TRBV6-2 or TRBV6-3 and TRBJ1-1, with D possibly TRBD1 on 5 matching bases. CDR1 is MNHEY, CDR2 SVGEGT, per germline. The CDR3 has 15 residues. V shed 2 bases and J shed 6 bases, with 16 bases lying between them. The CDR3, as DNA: TGTGCCAGCAGTTACGGGGGGGGGACGTATTCTGAAGCTTTCTTT. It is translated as CASSYGGGTYSEAFF.

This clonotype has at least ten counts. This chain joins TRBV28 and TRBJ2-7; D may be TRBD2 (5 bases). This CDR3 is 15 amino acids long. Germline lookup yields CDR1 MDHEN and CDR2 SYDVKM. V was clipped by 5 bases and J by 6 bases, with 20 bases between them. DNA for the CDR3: TGTGCCAGCAGTCCCCCGGGCGGGCCGTTGACCGAGCAGTACTTC. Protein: CASSPPGGPLTEQYF.

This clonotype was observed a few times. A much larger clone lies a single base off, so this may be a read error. CDR3 in amino acids: CASSLAPSGLSCEQYF. CDR3 nucleotide sequence: TGTGCCAGCAGCTTAGCGCCCTCAGGGTTAAGCTGCGAGCAGTACTTC. The chain employs TRBV7-2 and TRBJ2-7; D perhaps matches TRBD1 (5 bases). CDR1 and CDR2 from the germline V gene are SGHTA and FQGNSA. Trimming left V 0 bases short and J 6 bases short, with 18 bases between. The CDR3 is 16 residues long. The variable domain in full, with the rest retrieved from reference TRBV7-2 and TRBJ2-7, is GAGVSQSPSNKVTEKGKDVELRCDPISGHTALYWYRQSLGQGLEFLIYFQGNSAPDKSGLPSDRFSAERTGGSVSTLTIQRTQQEDSAVYLCASSLAPSGLSCEQYFGPGTRLTVT.

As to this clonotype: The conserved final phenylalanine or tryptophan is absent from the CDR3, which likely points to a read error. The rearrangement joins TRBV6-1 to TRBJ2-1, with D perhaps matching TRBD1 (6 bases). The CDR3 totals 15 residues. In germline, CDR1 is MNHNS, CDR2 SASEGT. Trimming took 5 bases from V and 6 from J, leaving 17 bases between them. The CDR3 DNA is TGTGCCAGCAGTAATACAGGGATAGTTCTCAATGAGCAGTTCCTC. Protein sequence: CASSNTGIVLNEQFL.

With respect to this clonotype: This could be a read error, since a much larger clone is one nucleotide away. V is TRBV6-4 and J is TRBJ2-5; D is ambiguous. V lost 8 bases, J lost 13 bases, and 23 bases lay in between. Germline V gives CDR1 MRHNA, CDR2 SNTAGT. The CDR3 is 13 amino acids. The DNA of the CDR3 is TGTGCCAGCTTCCGTTCAACCTTAGATCCCCGGTACTTC. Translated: CASFRSTLDPRYF.

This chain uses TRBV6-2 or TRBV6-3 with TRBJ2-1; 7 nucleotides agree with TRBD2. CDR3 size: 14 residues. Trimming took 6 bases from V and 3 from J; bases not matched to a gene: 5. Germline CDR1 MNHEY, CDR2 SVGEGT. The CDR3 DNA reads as TGTGCCAGCAGAACCGGGACTAACTACAATGAGCAGTTCTTC. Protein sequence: CASRTGTNYNEQFF.

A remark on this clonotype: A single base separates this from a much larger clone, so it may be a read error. CDR3 in DNA: TGTGCCAGCAGTTACACGTATAACCCCAGGGAGGCCCAGTACTTC. Protein: CASSYTYNPREAQYF. The rearrangement links TRBV6-9 to TRBJ2-5, with D maybe TRBD2 (6 bases). The CDR3 spans 15 residues. The V end lost 3 bases, the J end lost 9 bases, and 20 bases lay between the germline ends. Germline V lookup: CDR1 MNHGY, CDR2 SVAAGI.

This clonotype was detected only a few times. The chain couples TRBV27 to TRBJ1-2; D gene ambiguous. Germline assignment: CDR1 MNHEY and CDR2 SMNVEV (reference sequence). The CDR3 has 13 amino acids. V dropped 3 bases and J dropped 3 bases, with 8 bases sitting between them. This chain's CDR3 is CASSLRVDYGYTF. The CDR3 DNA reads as TGTGCCAGCAGTTTGAGAGTGGACTATGGCTACACCTTC.

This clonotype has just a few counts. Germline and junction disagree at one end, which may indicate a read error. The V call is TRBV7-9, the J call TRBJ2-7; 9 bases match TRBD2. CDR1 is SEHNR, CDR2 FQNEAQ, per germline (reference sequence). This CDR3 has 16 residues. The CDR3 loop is CASTIEGGRVSYEQCF. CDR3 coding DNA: TGTGCCAGCACCATAGAGGGCGGGAGGGTGTCCTACGAGCAGTGCTTC.

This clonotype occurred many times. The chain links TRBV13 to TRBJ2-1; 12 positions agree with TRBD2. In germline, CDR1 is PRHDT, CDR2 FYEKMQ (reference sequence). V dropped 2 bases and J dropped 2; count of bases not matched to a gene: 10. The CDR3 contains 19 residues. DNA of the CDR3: TGTGCCAGCAGCTTACAGAGGACTAGCGGGAAGGGGACCTACAATGAGCAGTTCTTC. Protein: CASSLQRTSGKGTYNEQFF.

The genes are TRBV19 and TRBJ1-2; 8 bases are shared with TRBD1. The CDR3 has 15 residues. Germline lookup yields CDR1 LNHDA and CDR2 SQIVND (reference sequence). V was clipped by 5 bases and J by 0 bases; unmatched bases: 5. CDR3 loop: CASSDRGSANYGYTF. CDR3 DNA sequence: TGTGCCAGTAGTGACAGGGGATCAGCTAACTATGGCTACACCTTC.

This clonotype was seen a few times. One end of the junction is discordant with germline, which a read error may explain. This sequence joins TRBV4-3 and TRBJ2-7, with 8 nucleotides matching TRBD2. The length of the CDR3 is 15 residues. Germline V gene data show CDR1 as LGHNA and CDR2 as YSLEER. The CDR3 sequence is CASSQGTSGAYGQYF. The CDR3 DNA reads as TGCGCCAGCAGCCAAGGTACTAGCGGCGCATACGGGCAGTACTTC.

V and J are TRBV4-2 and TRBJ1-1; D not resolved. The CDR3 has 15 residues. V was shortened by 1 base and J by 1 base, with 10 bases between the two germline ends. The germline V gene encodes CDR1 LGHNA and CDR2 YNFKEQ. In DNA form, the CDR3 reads TGTGCCAGCAGCCAAGGGTCGGATACGAACACTGAAGCTTTCTTT. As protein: CASSQGSDTNTEAFF.

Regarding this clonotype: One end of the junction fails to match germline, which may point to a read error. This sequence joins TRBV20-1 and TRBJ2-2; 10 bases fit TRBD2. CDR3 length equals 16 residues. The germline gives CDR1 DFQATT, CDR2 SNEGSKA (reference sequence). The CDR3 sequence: CTARVPSGSFTGELFF. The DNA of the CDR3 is TGCACTGCTCGGGTTCCTAGCGGGAGTTTCACCGGGGAGCTGTTTTTT.

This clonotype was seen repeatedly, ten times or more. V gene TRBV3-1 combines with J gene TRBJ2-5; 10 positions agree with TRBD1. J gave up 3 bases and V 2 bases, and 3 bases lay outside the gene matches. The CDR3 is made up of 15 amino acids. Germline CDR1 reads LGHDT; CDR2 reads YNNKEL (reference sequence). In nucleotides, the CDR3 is TGTGCCAGCAGCCAAACCGGGACAGGGGAAGAGACCCAGTACTTC. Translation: CASSQTGTGEETQYF.

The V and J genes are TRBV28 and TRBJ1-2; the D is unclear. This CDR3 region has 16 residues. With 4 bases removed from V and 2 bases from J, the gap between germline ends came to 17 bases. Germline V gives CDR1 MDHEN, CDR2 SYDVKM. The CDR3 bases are TGTGCCAGCAGTTCACGTGGCAGAATAAACAACTATGGCTACACCTTC. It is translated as CASSSRGRINNYGYTF.

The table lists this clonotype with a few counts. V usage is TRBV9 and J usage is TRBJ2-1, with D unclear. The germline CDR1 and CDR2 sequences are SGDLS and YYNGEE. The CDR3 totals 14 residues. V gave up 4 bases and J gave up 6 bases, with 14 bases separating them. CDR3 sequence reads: CASSPLGVSNEQFF. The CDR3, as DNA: TGTGCCAGCAGCCCCCTAGGTGTGAGCAATGAGCAGTTCTTC. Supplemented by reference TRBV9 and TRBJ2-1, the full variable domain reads DSGVTQTPKHLITATGQRVTLRCSPRSGDLSVYWYQQSLDQGLQFLIQYYNGEERAKGNILERFSAQQFPDLHSELNLSSLELGDSALYFCASSPLGVSNEQFFGPGTRLTVL.

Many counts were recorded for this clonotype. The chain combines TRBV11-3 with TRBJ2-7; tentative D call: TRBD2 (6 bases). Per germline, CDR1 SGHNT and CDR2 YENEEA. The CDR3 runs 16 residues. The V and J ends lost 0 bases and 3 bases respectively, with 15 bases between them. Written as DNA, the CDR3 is TGTGCCAGCAGCTTAGAAGTCCGGGAGTGGGTCTACGAGCAGTACTTC. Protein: CASSLEVREWVYEQYF. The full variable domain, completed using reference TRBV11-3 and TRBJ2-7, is EAGVVQSPRYKIIEKKQPVAFWCNPISGHNTLYWYLQNLGQGPELLIRYENEEAVDDSQLPKDRFSAERLKGVDSTLKIQPAELGDSAVYLCASSLEVREWVYEQYFGPGTRLTVT.